A selection of T cell receptor beta chains follows, all from one sample in a study of blood T cell repertoires in COVID-19. The repertoire was sequenced with immunoSEQ multiplex PCR; TCRdb's copy has only in-frame clones and lacks some. The sample records 300,000 to 400,000 clones, roughly 90% being singletons. Sequenced sample: peripheral blood. The receptors were sampled from a woman in her twenties or thirties with COVID-19, enrolled during active disease. CDR3s leave out the opening cysteine and the closing phenylalanine or tryptophan. The order of the fields is J gene, V gene, CDR3 protein.

TRBJ2-1 | TRBV4-2 | ASSQDRGLARINEQF
TRBJ1-2 | TRBV20-1 | SAREAYGYT
TRBJ1-2 | TRBV19 | ASSIDAGGHYGYT
TRBJ2-7 | TRBV10-1 | ASSEGGQWTNYEQY
TRBJ2-7 | TRBV5-1 | ASSPGVSGTYEQY
TRBJ2-7 | TRBV7-6 | ASSLRSGDEQY
TRBJ1-5 | TRBV18 | ASSPVGEGYSNQPQH
TRBJ2-1 | TRBV7-7 | ASSLEWTSLDEQF
TRBJ1-6 | TRBV2 | ASTTDRGQSSPLH
TRBJ1-2 | TRBV12-3/TRBV12-4 | ASRPTGGYGYT
TRBJ1-2 | TRBV2 | ASSEAGNLGYT
TRBJ2-3 | TRBV4-2 | ASRRPGLAGADTQY
TRBJ1-5 | TRBV7-6 | ASSLNRDSNQPQH
TRBJ1-1 | TRBV7-2 | ASSFRHLEGNTEAF
TRBJ2-1 | TRBV27 | ATMVRDRGF
TRBJ1-2 | TRBV29-1 | SVSRDRSLFNYGYT
TRBJ1-6 | TRBV7-9 | ASSFRQVDSPLH
TRBJ2-1 | TRBV10-3 | AISELGTSANEQF
TRBJ1-2 | TRBV3-1/TRBV3-2 | ASSQDGTVYGYT
TRBJ2-5 | TRBV2 | ASNRGLQETQY
TRBJ2-3 | TRBV5-1 | ASSPLVAGDPDTQY
TRBJ1-4 | TRBV30 | AWSPGTGGQKLF
TRBJ2-2 | TRBV6-2/TRBV6-3 | ASSGAGWNTGELF
TRBJ2-7 | TRBV5-1 | ASSFISGLNSYEQY
TRBJ2-1 | TRBV6-5 | ASSSSGDYNEQF
TRBJ1-2 | TRBV5-6 | ASSLGRVGSYGYT
TRBJ2-3 | TRBV21-1 | ASSKPGFGTQY
TRBJ2-5 | TRBV4-3 | ASSQTEDRRGTQY
TRBJ1-4 | TRBV19 | ASSSDFRGEPTNEKLF
TRBJ2-7 | TRBV28 | ASSSPGQGTYEQY
TRBJ2-1 | TRBV29-1 | SVSDNSIYNEQF
TRBJ2-4 | TRBV6-5 | ASCWRGRGIQY
TRBJ1-3 | TRBV19 | ASSGTPRGSGNTIY
TRBJ2-1 | TRBV14 | ASSQGRGYNEQF
TRBJ1-6 | TRBV19 | ASSRGTANSPLH
TRBJ2-7 | TRBV13 | ASSLSGGAHEQY
TRBJ1-1 | TRBV2 | ASSLKQGSEAF
TRBJ1-2 | TRBV7-6 | ASSSGGAGYT
TRBJ1-4 | TRBV10-3 | AISEGAGAANEKLF
TRBJ1-2 | TRBV18 | ASSQQAYGYT
TRBJ1-2 | TRBV7-2 | ASSFAGVNYGYT
TRBJ1-2 | TRBV5-1 | ASSPNYSGTGGTNYGYT
TRBJ2-5 | TRBV12-3/TRBV12-4 | ASSATWAETQY
TRBJ1-2 | TRBV5-4 | ASSLEQGSGYT
TRBJ2-5 | TRBV5-4 | ASSALEGETQY
TRBJ2-2 | TRBV4-1 | ASSLGTGASRSGELF
TRBJ2-5 | TRBV3-1/TRBV3-2 | ASTSTGTHRRGETQY
TRBJ1-1 | TRBV24-1 | ATVGGTEAF
TRBJ2-5 | TRBV18 | ASSPLGTESPQETQY
TRBJ1-4 | TRBV7-8 | ASSQIGGFNEKLF
TRBJ1-3 | TRBV7-2 | ASSQNSLDTIY
TRBJ2-1 | TRBV5-1 | ASSPRTGVNEQF
TRBJ1-4 | TRBV12-5 | ASGLSGVDRKLF